This T cell receptor beta chain comes out of a study of response to subunit inactivated influenza vaccine. The CDR3 is made up of 17 amino acids. Looked up from germline, CDR1 is DFQATT and CDR2 is SNEGSKA (reference sequence). J lost 1 base, V lost 1 base, and 8 bases had no gene match. Notes on this clonotype: What it recognizes is unknown.

Study-wide results and limits: It was the authors' suggestion that each seasonal influenza vaccination recruits few new T cells.

Each CDR3 protein is one row after TCRdb ran MiXCR on the RT-PCR reads. Of 600,000 to 850,000 distinct CDR3 sequences in the sample, 12% to 15% were seen once. This receptor was taken from a man in his forties or fifties who received an inactivated influenza vaccine. The rearrangement links TRBV20-1 to TRBJ2-3, with TRBD2 matching 10 bases. Source: PBMCs from blood, taken approximately 15 days before vaccination. CDR3 sequence: CSARGPLAGVRTDTQYF. In DNA, the CDR3 is TGCAGTGCTAGAGGCCCCCTAGCGGGGGTTCGCACAGATACGCAGTATTTT.